The T cell receptor (beta chain) described here comes from a study of blood T cells in healthy people across ages. Trimming cost V 6 bases and J 6 bases; bases outside gene matches: 5. The CDR3 loop spans 13 amino acids. The V gene's germline CDR1 is LNHNV and CDR2 YYDKDF (reference sequence). In each sample, at least 7 million PBMCs were isolated. Alongside a J-beta primer mix, a sample-barcoded 5' primer served in a second PCR lasting about 7 to 12 cycles. One entry per CDR3 protein, called by TCRdb with MiXCR from the 5' RACE reads. The data show approximately 800,000 distinct CDR3 sequences, more than 25% seen once. The same sample was also used in a study of T cells of mothers and their children.

The receptor was isolated from a boy aged 5-17 years in good health. Sample: blood. The chain couples TRBV15 to TRBJ2-3; TRBD2 agrees at 8 bases. The CDR3 sequence: CATRSGGLDTQYF. The CDR3 nucleotides read TGTGCCACCAGAAGCGGGGGATTGGATACGCAGTATTTT.